The 5 T cell receptor beta chains presented below share a single source sample, sequenced in a study of CD8 T cells in Susac syndrome. RNA in amounts of about 0.5 to 1 ug was reverse transcribed with random hexamers. Each CDR3 protein is one row after TCRdb ran MiXCR on the immunoSEQ multiplex PCR reads. The sample lists approximately 74,000 distinct CDR3 sequences, 94% seen once, with about 0.99% in the top ten. Sequencing used CD8+ T cells from PBMCs. All receptors derive from a human donor with Susac syndrome.

The chain employs TRBV27 and TRBJ2-1; D might be TRBD2 (6 bases). The CDR3 totals 14 residues. Trimming removed 4 bases at V and 5 bases at J, with 12 bases between. From germline, CDR1 is MNHEY and CDR2 SMNVEV (reference sequence). CDR3 sequence (DNA): TGTGCCAGCAGTTCCGCCCCGGGGGACAATGAGCAGTTCTTC. The encoded protein is CASSSAPGDNEQFF.

CDR3 DNA sequence: TGCGCCAGCAGCCAGGACTCTGGGGCCAACGTCCTGACTTTC. It codes for CASSQDSGANVLTF. The chain employs TRBV4-3 and TRBJ2-6; D is undetermined. This CDR3 has 14 amino acids. V lost 3 bases and J 0 bases, leaving 3 bases between the germline ends. The germline CDR1 and CDR2 sequences are LGHNA and YSLEER.

This rearrangement joins TRBV4-3 to TRBJ1-2; possibly TRBD1 for D (5 bases). From germline, CDR1 is LGHNA and CDR2 YSLEER. The CDR3 contains 15 residues. V gave up 0 bases and J gave up 5 bases, with 13 bases separating them. In DNA, the CDR3 is TGCGCCAGCAGCCAAGAGACCCCAGGGTTATATGGCTACACCTTC. This sequence encodes CASSQETPGLYGYTF.

This clonotype was seen a single time. The chain has TRBV12-3 or TRBV12-4 and TRBJ1-5; D is undetermined. V was cut by 6 bases and J by 0 bases, with 9 bases left in between. This CDR3 contains 14 residues. The CDR3 spells CASSRLFSNQPQHF. The CDR3, as DNA: TGTGCCAGCAGCCGCCTGTTTAGCAATCAGCCCCAGCATTTT.

The chain employs TRBV19 and TRBJ2-7; D not certain. This CDR3 spans 13 amino acids. The V and J ends lost 5 bases and 3 bases respectively, with 11 bases between them. Per germline, CDR1 LNHDA and CDR2 SQIVND (reference sequence). CDR3 nucleotide sequence: TGTGCCAGTAGTCCTGGACCGTACTACGAGCAGTACTTC. It specifies CASSPGPYYEQYF.